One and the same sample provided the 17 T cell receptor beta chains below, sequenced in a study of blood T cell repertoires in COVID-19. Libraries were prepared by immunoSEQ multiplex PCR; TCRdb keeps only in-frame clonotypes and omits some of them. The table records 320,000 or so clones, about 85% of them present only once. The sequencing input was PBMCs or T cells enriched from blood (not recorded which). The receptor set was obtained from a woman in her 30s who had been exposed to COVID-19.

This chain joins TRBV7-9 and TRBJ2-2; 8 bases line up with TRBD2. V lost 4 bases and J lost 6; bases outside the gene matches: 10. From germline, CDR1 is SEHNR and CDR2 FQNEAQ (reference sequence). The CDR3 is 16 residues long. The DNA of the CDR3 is TGTGCCAGCAGCTCTGACACGGGGGGGCCCGCCGGGGAGCTGTTTTTT. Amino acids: CASSSDTGGPAGELFF.

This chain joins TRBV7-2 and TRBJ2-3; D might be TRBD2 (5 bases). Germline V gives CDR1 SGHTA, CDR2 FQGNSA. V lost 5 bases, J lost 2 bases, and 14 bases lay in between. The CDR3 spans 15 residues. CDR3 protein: CASSKDQAATDTQYF. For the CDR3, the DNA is TGTGCCAGCAGCAAAGATCAAGCGGCCACAGATACGCAGTATTTT.

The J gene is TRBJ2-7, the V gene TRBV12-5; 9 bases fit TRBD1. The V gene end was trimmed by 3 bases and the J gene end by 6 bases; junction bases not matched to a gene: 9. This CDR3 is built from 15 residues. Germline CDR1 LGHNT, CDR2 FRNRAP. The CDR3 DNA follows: TGTGCTAGTGGTTTAGCGGCGGGACAGGGATCCGAGCAGTACTTC. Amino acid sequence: CASGLAAGQGSEQYF.

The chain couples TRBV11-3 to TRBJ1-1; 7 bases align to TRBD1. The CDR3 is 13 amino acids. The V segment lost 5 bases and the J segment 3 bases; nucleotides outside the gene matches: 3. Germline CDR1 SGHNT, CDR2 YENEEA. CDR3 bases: TGTGCCAGCAGCCACAGGGGAGACACTGAAGCTTTCTTT. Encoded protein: CASSHRGDTEAFF.

CDR3: CASKPDRVGTEAFF. DNA for the CDR3: TGCGCCAGCAAGCCGGACAGGGTAGGCACTGAAGCTTTCTTT. The genes are TRBV5-1 and TRBJ1-1; 8 nucleotides agree with TRBD1. Germline V gene lookup returns CDR1 SGHRS and CDR2 YFSETQ. J was trimmed by 4 bases and V by 6 bases; bases with no gene match: 8. CDR3 length: 14 amino acids.

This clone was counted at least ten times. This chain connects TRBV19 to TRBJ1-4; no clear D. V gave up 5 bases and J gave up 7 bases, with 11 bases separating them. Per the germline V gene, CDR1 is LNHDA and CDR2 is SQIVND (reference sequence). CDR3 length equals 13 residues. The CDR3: CASSAGFGEKLFF. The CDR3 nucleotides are TGTGCCAGTAGTGCGGGGTTTGGTGAAAAACTGTTTTTT.

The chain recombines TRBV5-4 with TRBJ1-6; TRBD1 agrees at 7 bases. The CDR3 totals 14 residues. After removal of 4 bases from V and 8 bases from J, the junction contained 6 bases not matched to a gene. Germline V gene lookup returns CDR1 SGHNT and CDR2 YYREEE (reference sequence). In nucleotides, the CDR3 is TGTGCCAGCAGCGCACAGGGGACGGATTCACCCCTCCACTTT. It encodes CASSAQGTDSPLHF.

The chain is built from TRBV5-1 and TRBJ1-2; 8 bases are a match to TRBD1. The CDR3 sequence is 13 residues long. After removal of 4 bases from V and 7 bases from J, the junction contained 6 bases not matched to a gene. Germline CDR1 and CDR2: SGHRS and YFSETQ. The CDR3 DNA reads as TGCGCCAGCAGCCTTGGACAGGGAAGTGGCTACACCTTC. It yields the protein CASSLGQGSGYTF.

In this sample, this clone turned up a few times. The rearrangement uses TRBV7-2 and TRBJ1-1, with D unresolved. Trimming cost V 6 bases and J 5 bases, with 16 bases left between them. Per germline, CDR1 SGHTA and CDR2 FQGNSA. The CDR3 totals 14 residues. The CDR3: CASRPSLGRTEAFF. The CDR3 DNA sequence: TGTGCCAGCAGACCCTCTCTTGGGAGGACTGAAGCTTTCTTT. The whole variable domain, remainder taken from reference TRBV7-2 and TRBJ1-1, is GAGVSQSPSNKVTEKGKDVELRCDPISGHTALYWYRQSLGQGLEFLIYFQGNSAPDKSGLPSDRFSAERTGGSVSTLTIQRTQQEDSAVYLCASRPSLGRTEAFFGQGTRLTVV.

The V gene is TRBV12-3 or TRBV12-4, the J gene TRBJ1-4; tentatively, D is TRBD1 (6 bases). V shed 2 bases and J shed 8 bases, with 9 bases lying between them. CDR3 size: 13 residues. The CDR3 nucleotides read TGTGCCAGCAGTTTAACCCAGGGGGAAAAACTGTTTTTT. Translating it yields CASSLTQGEKLFF.

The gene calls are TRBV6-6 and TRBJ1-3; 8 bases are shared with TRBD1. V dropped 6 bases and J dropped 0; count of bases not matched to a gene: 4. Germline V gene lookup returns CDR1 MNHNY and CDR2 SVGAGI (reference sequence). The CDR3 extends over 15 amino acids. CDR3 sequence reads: CASRDRASSGNTIYF. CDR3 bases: TGTGCCAGCAGGGACAGGGCGAGCTCTGGAAACACCATATATTTT.

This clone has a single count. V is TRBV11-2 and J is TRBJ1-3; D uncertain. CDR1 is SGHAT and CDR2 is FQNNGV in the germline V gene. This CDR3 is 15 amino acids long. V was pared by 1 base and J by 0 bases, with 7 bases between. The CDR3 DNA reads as TGTGCCAGCAGCTTAGTAGCCTACTCTGGAAACACCATATATTTT. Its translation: CASSLVAYSGNTIYF. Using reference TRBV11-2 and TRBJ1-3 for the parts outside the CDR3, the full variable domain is EAGVAQSPRYKIIEKRQSVAFWCNPISGHATLYWYQQILGQGPKLLIQFQNNGVVDDSQLPKDRFSAERLKGVDSTLKIQPAKLEDSAVYLCASSLVAYSGNTIYFGEGSWLTVV.

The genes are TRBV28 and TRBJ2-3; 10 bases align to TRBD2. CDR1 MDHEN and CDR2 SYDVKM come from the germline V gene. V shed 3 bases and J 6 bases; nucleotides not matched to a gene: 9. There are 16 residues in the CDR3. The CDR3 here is CASSFGSSGSWDTQYF. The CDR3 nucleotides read TGTGCCAGCAGTTTTGGGTCTAGCGGGAGTTGGGATACGCAGTATTTT.

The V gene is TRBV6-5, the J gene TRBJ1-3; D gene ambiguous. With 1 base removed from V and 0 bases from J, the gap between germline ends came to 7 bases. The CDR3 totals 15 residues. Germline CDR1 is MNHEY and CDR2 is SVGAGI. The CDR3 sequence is CASSYWPDSGNTIYF. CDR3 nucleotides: TGTGCCAGCAGTTACTGGCCAGACTCTGGAAACACCATATATTTT.

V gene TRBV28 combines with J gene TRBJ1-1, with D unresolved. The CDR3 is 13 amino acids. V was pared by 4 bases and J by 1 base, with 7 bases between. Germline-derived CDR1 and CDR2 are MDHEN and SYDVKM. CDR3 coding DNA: TGTGCCAGCAGTTCCCCACAGAACACTGAAGCTTTCTTT. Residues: CASSSPQNTEAFF.

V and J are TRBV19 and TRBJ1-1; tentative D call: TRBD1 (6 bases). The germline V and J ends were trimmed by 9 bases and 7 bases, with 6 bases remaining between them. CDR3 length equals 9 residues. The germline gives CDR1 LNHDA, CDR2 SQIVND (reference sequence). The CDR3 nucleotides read TGTGCCAGGGACAGTGAAGCTTTCTTT. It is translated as CARDSEAFF.

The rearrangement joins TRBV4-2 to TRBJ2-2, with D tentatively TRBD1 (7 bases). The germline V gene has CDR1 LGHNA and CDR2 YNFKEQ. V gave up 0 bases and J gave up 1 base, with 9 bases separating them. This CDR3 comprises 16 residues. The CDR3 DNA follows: TGTGCCAGCAGCCAAGATCAGGGGGGGAACACCGGGGAGCTGTTTTTT. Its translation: CASSQDQGGNTGELFF.